Shown below are 23 T cell receptor beta chains from a single sample sequenced in a study of human T cells and chemical hapten exposure. MiXCR, run by TCRdb on the RACE reads, gives a single entry per CDR3 protein. The sample holds 60,000 to 65,000 distinct CDR3 sequences, approximately 11% seen once. Described time point: patch test 3, about 24 weeks after DPC sensitization. Treatment in this sample: therapeutic diphenylcyclopropenone sensitization with weekly scalp DPC. The material was whole blood, obtained in connection with sensitization to the hapten diphenylcyclopropenone (DPC). The receptors were gathered from a woman in her thirties with alopecia areata. Some clones in this sample may be carry-over from other donors' samples.

The chain has TRBV12-2 and TRBJ2-1; the table's D call of TRBD1 was not tested on the DNA. TRBV12-2 is labeled a pseudogene. The CDR3 length is 15 residues. CDR3 residues: CASRLQTLTNNEQFF. The CDR3 DNA reads as TGTGCAAGTCGCTTACAGACCCTGACGAACAATGAGCAGTTCTTC.

The chain links TRBV20-1 to TRBJ1-2; D might be TRBD1 (6 bases). Between the trimmed V and J ends, which lost 3 bases and 1 base, there was a span of 12 bases. The CDR3 is 14 amino acids. From germline, CDR1 is DFQATT and CDR2 SNEGSKA (reference sequence). In DNA form, the CDR3 reads TGCAGTGCTAGTGGGGGCAGTGATAACTATGGCTACACCTTC. This codes for CSASGGSDNYGYTF.

This clonotype was detected ten times or more. The CDR3, as DNA: TGTGCCAGCAGCTCTATAGATACGCAGTATTTT. This codes for CASSSIDTQYF. The chain carries TRBV7-2 and TRBJ2-3; D is undetermined. Per germline, CDR1 SGHTA and CDR2 FQGNSA. The CDR3 has 11 amino acids. V was cut by 4 bases and J by 5 bases, with 4 bases left in between.

This clonotype showed up just a few times. CDR3 loop: CASSHWTAYEQYF. The CDR3 DNA sequence: TGTGCCAGCAGCCACTGGACTGCCTACGAGCAGTACTTC. The chain uses TRBV7-9 and TRBJ2-7; D possibly corresponds to TRBD2 (5 bases). V was cut by 5 bases and J by 2 bases, with 10 bases left in between. The CDR3 extends over 13 amino acids. Per germline, CDR1 SEHNR and CDR2 FQNEAQ (reference sequence).

The table lists this clonotype with many counts. The CDR3 reads CASSLGLAGSYNEQFF. The CDR3 DNA reads TGCGCCAGTTCCCTTGGACTAGCGGGATCCTACAATGAGCAGTTCTTC. The chain is built from TRBV10-2 and TRBJ2-1; 12 bases line up with TRBD2. The germline CDR1 and CDR2 sequences are WSHSY and SAAADI. This CDR3 is built from 16 residues. Trimming cost V 9 bases and J 1 base; bases outside gene matches: 7.

The chain has TRBV2 and TRBJ2-2; TRBD2 is a possible D gene (5 bases). The V end was cut by 5 bases, the J end by 1 base, with 14 bases between. The CDR3 length is 16 residues. CDR1 SNHLY and CDR2 FYNNEI come from the germline V gene. This chain's CDR3 is CASSSGRRLNTGELFF. In nucleotides, the CDR3 is TGTGCCAGCAGTAGCGGACGGCGTCTGAACACCGGGGAGCTGTTTTTT.

This clonotype was found a few times. J is TRBJ1-1 and V is TRBV7-2; the D gene is possibly TRBD1 (5 bases). The CDR3 has 15 residues. Germline loops: CDR1 SGHTA, CDR2 FQGNSA. Trimming shortened V by 5 bases and J by 5 bases, and 18 bases separated the two germline ends. CDR3 amino acids: CASSPRRQGRTEAFF. The CDR3 DNA follows: TGTGCCAGCAGCCCTAGGCGCCAGGGTAGGACTGAAGCTTTCTTT.

The chain carries TRBV5-4 and TRBJ2-6, with D perhaps matching TRBD1 (5 bases). Per the germline V gene, CDR1 is SGHNT and CDR2 is YYREEE (reference sequence). The ends were cut back, 4 bases at V and 0 bases at J, with 11 bases in the middle. The CDR3 is 16 residues long. The CDR3 here is CASSKTASSGANVLTF. The CDR3 coding sequence is TGTGCCAGCAGCAAGACAGCCAGCTCTGGGGCCAACGTCCTGACTTTC.

This clonotype was observed many times. The rearrangement joins TRBV29-1 to TRBJ1-1, with D uncertain. V was trimmed by 3 bases and J by 4 bases, leaving 30 bases between them. The CDR3 has 19 amino acids. Germline V CDR1 and CDR2: SQVTM, ANQGSEA. The CDR3: CSVDDPLLWTRIKGTEAFF. The CDR3 DNA is TGCAGCGTTGACGACCCTCTACTGTGGACGCGAATAAAGGGCACTGAAGCTTTCTTT.

The CDR3 DNA reads as TGTGCCAGCAGCTTAAGACCCTACGAGCAGTACTTC. Its translation is CASSLRPYEQYF. The V call is TRBV7-2, the J call TRBJ2-7; D remains ambiguous. V was cut by 2 bases and J by 2 bases, with 4 bases left in between. Germline assignment: CDR1 SGHTA and CDR2 FQGNSA. The CDR3 is made up of 12 amino acids. Using reference TRBV7-2 and TRBJ2-7 for the parts outside the CDR3, the full variable domain is GAGVSQSPSNKVTEKGKDVELRCDPISGHTALYWYRQSLGQGLEFLIYFQGNSAPDKSGLPSDRFSAERTGGSVSTLTIQRTQQEDSAVYLCASSLRPYEQYFGPGTRLTVT.

This clonotype occurred many times. V usage is TRBV5-5 and J usage is TRBJ2-3; 7 nucleotides match TRBD2. The germline CDR1 and CDR2 sequences are SGHKS and YYEKEE (reference sequence). The CDR3 consists of 16 residues. Trimming removed 4 bases from V and 4 bases from J; junction bases left unmatched: 12. CDR3 protein: CASSPRPSRGADTQYF. CDR3 DNA: TGTGCCAGCAGCCCTAGGCCGTCCCGGGGGGCAGATACGCAGTATTTT.

This clonotype was recorded a few times. V usage is TRBV6-2 or TRBV6-3 and J usage is TRBJ2-5; D unclear. Trimming stripped 5 bases from V and 2 bases from J, with 18 bases between. Germline V lookup: CDR1 MNHEY, CDR2 SVGEGT. This CDR3 contains 16 residues. The CDR3 region has the DNA TGTGCCAGCAGTCAGACTTTTACACCGGTACAAGAGACCCAGTACTTC. It encodes CASSQTFTPVQETQYF.

This clonotype was detected a few times. The chain recombines TRBV28 with TRBJ1-1; D ambiguous. Germline CDR1 reads MDHEN; CDR2 reads SYDVKM. Trimming pared 4 bases from V and 2 bases from J, leaving 8 bases between. CDR3 length equals 13 residues. The CDR3: CASSYSRNTEAFF. The CDR3 DNA reads TGTGCCAGCAGTTATTCACGAAACACTGAAGCTTTCTTT. The whole variable domain, remainder taken from reference TRBV28 and TRBJ1-1, is DVKVTQSSRYLVKRTGEKVFLECVQDMDHENMFWYRQDPGLGLRLIYFSYDVKMKEKGDIPEGYSVSREKKERFSLILESASTNQTSMYLCASSYSRNTEAFFGQGTRLTVV.

The gene calls are TRBV13 and TRBJ2-7; no firm D call. This CDR3 has 14 amino acids. The germline CDR1 and CDR2 sequences are PRHDT and FYEKMQ (reference sequence). V lost 0 bases to trimming and J lost 0 bases, with 6 bases between them. The CDR3 DNA sequence: TGTGCCAGCAGCTTAGGACCGATCTCCTACGAGCAGTACTTC. Translating gives CASSLGPISYEQYF.

Here the CDR3 DNA reads TGTGCCAGCAGGCTACGAACCATACTAGCGGGAGAATCCTACAATGAGCAGTTCTTC. Translated, it gives CASRLRTILAGESYNEQFF. The chain links TRBV3-2 to TRBJ2-1; TRBD2, as called in the table, went unchecked against the DNA. TRBV3-2 counts as a pseudogene. The CDR3 is 19 amino acids.

Note on this clonotype: A read error may be the cause here, since a much bigger clone is one base away. This sequence joins TRBV5-6 and TRBJ1-1; D ambiguous. The CDR3 sequence is 14 residues long. In germline, CDR1 is SGHDT, CDR2 YYEEEE. DNA for the CDR3: TGTGCCAGCAGCTTGGGTGCCCTGAACACTGAAGCTCTCTTT. This codes for CASSLGALNTEALF.

This clonotype has just a few counts. V and J are TRBV7-3 and TRBJ1-1; tentative D call: TRBD1 (5 bases). Germline V gives CDR1 SGHTA, CDR2 FQGTGA. The CDR3 contains 15 residues. Between the trimmed V and J ends, which lost 6 bases and 0 bases, there was a span of 14 bases. CDR3 in DNA: TGTGCCAGCAGGCCGCAGGGAGCCTTGAACACTGAAGCTTTCTTT. Protein sequence: CASRPQGALNTEAFF.

The chain joins TRBV29-1 to TRBJ1-1; TRBD1 is a possible D gene (5 bases). This CDR3 comprises 12 residues. Per germline, CDR1 SQVTM and CDR2 ANQGSEA. With 3 bases removed from V and 4 bases from J, the gap between germline ends came to 9 bases. CDR3 protein: CSVDPGGTEAFF. The CDR3 region has the DNA TGCAGCGTTGACCCGGGGGGCACTGAAGCTTTCTTT. The full variable domain, completed using reference TRBV29-1 and TRBJ1-1, is SAVISQKPSRDICQRGTSLTIQCQVDSQVTMMFWYRQQPGQSLTLIATANQGSEATYESGFVIDKFPISRPNLTFSTLTVSNMSPEDSSIYLCSVDPGGTEAFFGQGTRLTVV.

V gene TRBV24-1 combines with J gene TRBJ2-2; unclear D gene. CDR1 KGHDR and CDR2 SFDVKD come from the germline V gene. Trimming removed 6 bases from V and 7 bases from J, with 8 bases in between. The CDR3 is 12 amino acids. The CDR3 loop reads CATSKGYGELFF. The CDR3 coding sequence is TGTGCCACCAGTAAAGGGTACGGGGAGCTGTTTTTT.

This clonotype came up a few times. This rearrangement joins TRBV12-3 or TRBV12-4 to TRBJ1-2; D gene ambiguous. The CDR3 is made up of 12 amino acids. Trimming took 2 bases from V and 4 from J, leaving 5 bases between them. The CDR3 nucleotides are TGTGCCAGCAGTTTAAGTTCCTATGGCTACACCTTC. Residues: CASSLSSYGYTF.

This clonotype was counted a few times. This chain connects TRBV2 to TRBJ2-2, with 7 nucleotides matching TRBD2. The CDR3 extends over 15 amino acids. J was trimmed by 3 bases and V by 6 bases; bases with no gene match: 7. Germline CDR1 SNHLY, CDR2 FYNNEI. The CDR3 loop is CASRGDYEYTGELFF. For the CDR3, the DNA is TGTGCCAGCAGGGGGGACTACGAATACACCGGGGAGCTGTTTTTT.

Ten or more counts support this clonotype. V is TRBV30 and J is TRBJ2-7, with TRBD2 identical over 8 bases. This CDR3 is 13 amino acids long. Looked up from germline, CDR1 is GTSNPN and CDR2 is SVGIG (reference sequence). With 5 bases clipped from V and 1 base from J, the junction kept 4 bases outside the gene matches. In DNA, the CDR3 is TGTGCCTGGGCTAGCGGGCAATCCTACGAGCAGTACTTC. This translates into CAWASGQSYEQYF.

The chain carries TRBV5-6 and TRBJ2-6; perhaps TRBD2 as D (6 bases). V was trimmed by 1 base and J by 1 base, leaving 12 bases between them. Per the germline V gene, CDR1 is SGHDT and CDR2 is YYEEEE. The CDR3 extends over 17 amino acids. The CDR3 region is CASSLFTGGSGANVLTF. CDR3 coding DNA: TGTGCCAGCAGCTTGTTTACAGGAGGGTCTGGGGCCAACGTCCTGACTTTC. Supplemented by reference TRBV5-6 and TRBJ2-6, the full variable domain reads DAGVTQSPTHLIKTRGQQVTLRCSPKSGHDTVSWYQQALGQGPQFIFQYYEEEERQRGNFPDRFSGHQFPNYSSELNVNALLLGDSALYLCASSLFTGGSGANVLTFGAGSRLTVL.